This entry lists 14 T cell receptor beta chains sequenced from one sample in a study of T-cell reconstitution after alpha-beta-depleted transplantation in children. The authors prepared the TCRbeta library with unique molecular identifiers. TCRdb reanalysed the PCR reads using MiXCR and keeps one entry per CDR3 protein. This table has about 540,000 distinct CDR3 sequences, roughly 18% appearing once. The specimen was PBMCs from the stem cell graft donor, collected from the stem cell graft. The receptors here all came from a human donor who donated a stem cell graft to a child with acute lymphoblastic leukemia.

In its sample, this clonotype was seen a few times. The CDR3 region has the DNA TGTGCCAGTAGTATAGTCATGGACAGGACCCGCGGCGGGGAGCTGTTTTTT. Amino acid sequence: CASSIVMDRTRGGELFF. V usage is TRBV19 and J usage is TRBJ2-2; 7 nucleotides match TRBD1. The CDR3 length is 17 residues. J lost 7 bases, V lost 1 base, and 12 bases had no gene match. Germline V gene lookup returns CDR1 LNHDA and CDR2 SQIVND (reference sequence).

Only a few counts were recorded for this clonotype. The chain has TRBV7-3 and TRBJ2-3; D is ambiguous. V shed 3 bases and J shed 13 bases, with 14 bases lying between them. Germline V lookup: CDR1 SGHTA, CDR2 FQGTGA. This CDR3 has 12 amino acids. CDR3 sequence (DNA): TGTGCCAGCAGCTTCGATCGACGGAATAAGTATTTT. This encodes CASSFDRRNKYF.

A single count supports this clonotype. The chain is built from TRBV2 and TRBJ2-1; a possible D gene is TRBD2 (5 bases). V was trimmed by 9 bases and J by 0 bases, leaving 12 bases between them. This CDR3 spans 14 amino acids. The germline gives CDR1 SNHLY, CDR2 FYNNEI. Written as DNA, the CDR3 is TGTGCCAGGGGGAGTCACAGCTCCTACAATGAGCAGTTCTTC. The encoded protein is CARGSHSSYNEQFF.

This clonotype was recorded a few times. The chain recombines TRBV7-3 with TRBJ1-1; D possibly corresponds to TRBD1 (6 bases). Germline assignment: CDR1 SGHTA and CDR2 FQGTGA. Trimming removed 5 bases at V and 9 bases at J, with 19 bases between. The CDR3 is made up of 14 amino acids. The CDR3 nucleotides are TGTGCCAGCAGCGTGTTGGTGACAGGCCAGAAAGCTTTCTTT. Translation: CASSVLVTGQKAFF.

This clonotype was observed a few times. The junction departs from the called germline gene at one end, perhaps through a read error. The rearrangement links TRBV5-1 to TRBJ2-1; no definite D call. This CDR3 contains 12 residues. Germline loops: CDR1 SGHRS, CDR2 YFSETQ. The CDR3 nucleotides are TGCGCCAGCCGCTTGAAGGGTGGTGAGCAGTTCTTC. It codes for CASRLKGGEQFF.

This clonotype was seen a few times. The V gene is TRBV3-1, the J gene TRBJ1-3; perhaps TRBD1 as D (6 bases). Germline CDR1 reads LGHDT; CDR2 reads YNNKEL (reference sequence). This CDR3 contains 14 residues. The V end was cut by 3 bases, the J end by 2 bases, with 8 bases between. CDR3 sequence reads: CASSQAGAGNTIYF. DNA for the CDR3: TGTGCCAGCAGCCAGGCAGGGGCTGGAAACACCATATATTTT.

The chain links TRBV20-1 to TRBJ2-5, with D maybe TRBD1 (6 bases). The CDR3 is made up of 14 amino acids. Trimming took 6 bases from V and 2 from J, leaving 16 bases between them. CDR1 is DFQATT, CDR2 SNEGSKA, per germline (reference sequence). CDR3 protein: CSAPPPRGQETQYF. As DNA, the CDR3 is TGCAGTGCCCCGCCCCCCAGGGGACAAGAGACCCAGTACTTC.

The rearrangement joins TRBV5-5 to TRBJ2-5, with D perhaps TRBD2 (6 bases). The CDR3 extends over 16 amino acids. Germline loops: CDR1 SGHKS, CDR2 YYEKEE (reference sequence). V was trimmed by 7 bases and J by 2 bases, leaving 21 bases between them. DNA for the CDR3: TGTGCCAGCCCCCGGCCTGGGGACTTGTTACAAGAGACCCAGTACTTC. This codes for CASPRPGDLLQETQYF.

This clonotype was observed a few times. The chain recombines TRBV4-1 with TRBJ1-1; 7 bases line up with TRBD1. V lost 3 bases and J lost 0; bases outside the gene matches: 4. Germline loops: CDR1 MGHRA, CDR2 YSYEKL. The CDR3 is 15 amino acids. CDR3 amino acids: CASSHNRGLNTEAFF. The CDR3 DNA reads TGCGCCAGCAGCCACAACAGGGGTTTGAACACTGAAGCTTTCTTT.

The chain joins TRBV9 to TRBJ2-1; TRBD1 is a possible D gene (5 bases). Trimming left V 3 bases short and J 6 bases short, with 19 bases between. Per the germline V gene, CDR1 is SGDLS and CDR2 is YYNGEE. There are 16 residues in the CDR3. This CDR3 reads CASSARWTSDRNEQFF. In DNA form, the CDR3 reads TGTGCCAGCAGCGCGCGATGGACATCCGACCGCAATGAGCAGTTCTTC. The entire variable domain, with the rest obtained from reference TRBV9 and TRBJ2-1, is as follows: DSGVTQTPKHLITATGQRVTLRCSPRSGDLSVYWYQQSLDQGLQFLIQYYNGEERAKGNILERFSAQQFPDLHSELNLSSLELGDSALYFCASSARWTSDRNEQFFGPGTRLTVL.

This clonotype has only a few counts. This rearrangement joins TRBV19 to TRBJ2-1; a possible D gene is TRBD2 (5 bases). The V end was cut by 2 bases, the J end by 5 bases, with 10 bases between. CDR3 length: 14 residues. Germline assignment: CDR1 LNHDA and CDR2 SQIVND (reference sequence). CDR3 coding DNA: TGTGCCAGTAGTATACCCATGCGGGACAATGAGCAGTTCTTC. Translating gives CASSIPMRDNEQFF.

This clonotype has a handful of counts. J is TRBJ2-3 and V is TRBV15; D may match TRBD1 or TRBD2 (5 bases each). From germline, CDR1 is LNHNV and CDR2 YYDKDF (reference sequence). V gave up 0 bases and J gave up 8 bases, with 6 bases separating them. This CDR3 spans 12 amino acids. The CDR3 DNA is TGTGCCACCAGCAGAGAGGGGACTACGCAGTATTTT. Translating gives CATSREGTTQYF.

J is TRBJ2-3 and V is TRBV20-1; TRBD1 is a possible D gene (5 bases). The ends were cut back, 4 bases at V and 0 bases at J, with 11 bases in the middle. Germline CDR1 reads DFQATT; CDR2 reads SNEGSKA (reference sequence). The CDR3 covers 14 residues. The CDR3 loop reads CSAMGLYSTDTQYF. CDR3 bases: TGCAGTGCTATGGGGCTTTACAGCACAGATACGCAGTATTTT.

V usage is TRBV6-1 and J usage is TRBJ1-1, with D tentatively TRBD1 (5 bases). CDR1 is MNHNS and CDR2 is SASEGT in the germline V gene. The length of the CDR3 is 13 residues. V was pared by 8 bases and J by 8 bases, with 18 bases between. The CDR3 DNA sequence: TGTGCCAGCTCCACTTCCGGGACGGAGGAAGCTTTCTTT. This sequence encodes CASSTSGTEEAFF.